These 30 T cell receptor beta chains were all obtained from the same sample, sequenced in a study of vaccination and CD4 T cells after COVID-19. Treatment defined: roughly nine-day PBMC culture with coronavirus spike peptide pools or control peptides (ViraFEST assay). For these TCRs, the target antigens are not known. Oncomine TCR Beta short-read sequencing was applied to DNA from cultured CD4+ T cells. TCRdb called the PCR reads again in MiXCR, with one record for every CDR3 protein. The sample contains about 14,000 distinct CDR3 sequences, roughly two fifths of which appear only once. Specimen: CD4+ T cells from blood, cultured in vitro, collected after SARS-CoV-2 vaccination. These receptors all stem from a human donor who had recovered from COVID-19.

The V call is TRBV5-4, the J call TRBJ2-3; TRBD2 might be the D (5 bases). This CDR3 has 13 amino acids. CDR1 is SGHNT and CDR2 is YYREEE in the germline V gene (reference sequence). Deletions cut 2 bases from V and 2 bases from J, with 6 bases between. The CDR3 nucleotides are TGTGCCAGCAGCTTTAGCGCCACAGATACGCAGTATTTT. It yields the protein CASSFSATDTQYF.

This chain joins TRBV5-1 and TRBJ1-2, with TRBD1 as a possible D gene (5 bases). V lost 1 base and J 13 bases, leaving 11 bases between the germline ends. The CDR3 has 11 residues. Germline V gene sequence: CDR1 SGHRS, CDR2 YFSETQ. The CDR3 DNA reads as TGCGCCAGCAGCTTGAACGGGGACTCCACCTTC. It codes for CASSLNGDSTF.

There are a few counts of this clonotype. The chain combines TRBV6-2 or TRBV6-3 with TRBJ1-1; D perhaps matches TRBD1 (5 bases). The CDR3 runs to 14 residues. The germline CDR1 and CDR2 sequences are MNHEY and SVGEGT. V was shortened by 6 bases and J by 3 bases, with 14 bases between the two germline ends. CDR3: CASSRGTFDTEAFF. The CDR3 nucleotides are TGTGCCAGCAGCCGCGGGACGTTCGACACTGAAGCTTTCTTT.

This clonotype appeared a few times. The CDR3 DNA is TGTGCCAGCAATCCACAACCAAGCGGGAAGGCAGATACGCAGTATTTT. Its translation: CASNPQPSGKADTQYF. The genes are TRBV6-2 or TRBV6-3 and TRBJ2-3; 7 nucleotides line up with TRBD2. The CDR3 length is 16 residues. Germline CDR1 reads MNHEY; CDR2 reads SVGEGT. The junction had 14 bases not matched to a gene; V was cut back by 7 bases and J by 4 bases.

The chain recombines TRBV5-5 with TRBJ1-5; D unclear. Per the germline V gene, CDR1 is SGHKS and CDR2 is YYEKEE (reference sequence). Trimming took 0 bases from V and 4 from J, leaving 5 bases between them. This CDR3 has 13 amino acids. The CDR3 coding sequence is TGTGCCAGCAGCTTGGCCTGGAATCAGCCCCAGCATTTT. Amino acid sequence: CASSLAWNQPQHF.

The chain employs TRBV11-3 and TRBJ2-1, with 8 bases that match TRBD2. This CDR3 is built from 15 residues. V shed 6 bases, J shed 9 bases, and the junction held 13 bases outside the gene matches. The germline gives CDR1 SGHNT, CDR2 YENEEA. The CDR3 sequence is CASSRASGGHGEQFF. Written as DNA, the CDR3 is TGTGCCAGCAGTCGAGCCAGCGGGGGTCATGGTGAGCAGTTCTTC.

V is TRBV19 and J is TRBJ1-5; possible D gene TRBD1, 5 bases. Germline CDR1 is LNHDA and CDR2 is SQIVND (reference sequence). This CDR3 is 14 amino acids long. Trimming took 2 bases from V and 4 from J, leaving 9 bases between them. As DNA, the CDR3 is TGTGCCAGTAGTATATCGTCAGGGAATCAGCCCCAGCATTTT. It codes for CASSISSGNQPQHF.

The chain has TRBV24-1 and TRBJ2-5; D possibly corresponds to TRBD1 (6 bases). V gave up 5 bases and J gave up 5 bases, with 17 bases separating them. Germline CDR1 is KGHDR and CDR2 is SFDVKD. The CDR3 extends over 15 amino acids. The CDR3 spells CATSGRDTRKETQYF. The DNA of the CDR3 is TGTGCCACCAGTGGTAGGGACACTCGAAAGGAGACCCAGTACTTC.

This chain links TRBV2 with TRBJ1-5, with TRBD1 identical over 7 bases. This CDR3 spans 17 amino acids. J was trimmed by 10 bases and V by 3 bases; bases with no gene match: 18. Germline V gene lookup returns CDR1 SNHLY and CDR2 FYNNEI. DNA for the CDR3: TGTGCCAGCAGTGAGAACAGGGGATCGAGGTCAATCATTCCCCAGCATTTT. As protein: CASSENRGSRSIIPQHF. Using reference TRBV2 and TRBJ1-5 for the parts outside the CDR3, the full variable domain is EPEVTQTPSHQVTQMGQEVILRCVPISNHLYFYWYRQILGQKVEFLVSFYNNEISEKSEIFDDQFSVERPDGSNFTLKIRSTKLEDSAMYFCASSENRGSRSIIPQHFGDGTRLSIL.

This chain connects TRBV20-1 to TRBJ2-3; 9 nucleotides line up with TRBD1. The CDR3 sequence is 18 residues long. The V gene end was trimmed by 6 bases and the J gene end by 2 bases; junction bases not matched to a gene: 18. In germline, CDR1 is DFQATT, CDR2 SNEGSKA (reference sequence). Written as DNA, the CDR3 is TGCAGTGCAACCCCATCAGCTGACAGGGGGGCCTTCACAGATACGCAGTATTTT. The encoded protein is CSATPSADRGAFTDTQYF.

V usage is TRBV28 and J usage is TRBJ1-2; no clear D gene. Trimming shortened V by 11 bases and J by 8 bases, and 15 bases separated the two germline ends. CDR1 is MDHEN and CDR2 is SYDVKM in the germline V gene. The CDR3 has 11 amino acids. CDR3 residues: CAHGKDRGYTF. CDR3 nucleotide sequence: TGTGCCCACGGAAAGGATCGCGGCTACACCTTC.

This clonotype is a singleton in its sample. The CDR3 coding sequence is TGTGCCAGCAGTTGGAGGGGGAGGGACAGTACTAACGATGAGCAGTTCTTC. Its protein product is CASSWRGRDSTNDEQFF. The chain is built from TRBV6-2 or TRBV6-3 and TRBJ2-1; perhaps D is TRBD1 or TRBD2 (7 bases each). This CDR3 is 17 amino acids long. The germline CDR1 and CDR2 sequences are MNHEY and SVGEGT. V was cut by 4 bases and J by 8 bases, with 24 bases left in between.

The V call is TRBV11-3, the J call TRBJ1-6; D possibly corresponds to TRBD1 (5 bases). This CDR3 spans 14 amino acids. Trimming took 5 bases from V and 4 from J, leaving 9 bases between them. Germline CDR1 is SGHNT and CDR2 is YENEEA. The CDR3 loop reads CASSPGVYNSPLHF. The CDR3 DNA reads TGTGCCAGCAGCCCGGGGGTTTATAATTCACCCCTCCACTTT.

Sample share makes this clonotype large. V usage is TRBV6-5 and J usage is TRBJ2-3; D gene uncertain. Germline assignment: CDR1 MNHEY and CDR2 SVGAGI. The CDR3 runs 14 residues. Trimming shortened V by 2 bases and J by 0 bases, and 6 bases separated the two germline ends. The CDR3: CASSYGRSTDTQYF. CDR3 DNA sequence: TGTGCCAGCAGTTACGGCAGAAGCACAGATACGCAGTATTTT.

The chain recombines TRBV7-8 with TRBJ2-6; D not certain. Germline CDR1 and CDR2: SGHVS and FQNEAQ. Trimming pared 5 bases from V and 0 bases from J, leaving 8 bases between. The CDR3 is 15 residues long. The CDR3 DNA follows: TGTGCCAGCAGCAGAGGCAGCTCTGGGGCCAACGTCCTGACTTTC. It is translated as CASSRGSSGANVLTF.

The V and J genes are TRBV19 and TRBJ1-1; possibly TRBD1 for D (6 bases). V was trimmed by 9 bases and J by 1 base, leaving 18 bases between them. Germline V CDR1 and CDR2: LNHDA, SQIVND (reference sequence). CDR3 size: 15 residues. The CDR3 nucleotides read TGTGCCAGCCAAAGCAAGCGACAGGCGAACACTGAAGCTTTCTTT. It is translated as CASQSKRQANTEAFF.

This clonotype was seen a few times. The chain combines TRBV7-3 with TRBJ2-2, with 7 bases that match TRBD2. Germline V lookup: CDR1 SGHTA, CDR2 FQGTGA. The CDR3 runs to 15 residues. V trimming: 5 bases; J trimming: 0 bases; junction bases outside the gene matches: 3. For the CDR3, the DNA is TGTGCCAGCAGCAAGAGCGGGACGAACACCGGGGAGCTGTTTTTT. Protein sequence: CASSKSGTNTGELFF.

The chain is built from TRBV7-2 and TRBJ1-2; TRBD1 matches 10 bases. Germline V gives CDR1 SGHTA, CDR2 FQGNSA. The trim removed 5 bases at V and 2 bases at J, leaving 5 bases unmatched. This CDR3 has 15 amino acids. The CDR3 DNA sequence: TGTGCCAGCAGCCAAGGGGACAGGGGAAACTATGGCTACACCTTC. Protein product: CASSQGDRGNYGYTF.

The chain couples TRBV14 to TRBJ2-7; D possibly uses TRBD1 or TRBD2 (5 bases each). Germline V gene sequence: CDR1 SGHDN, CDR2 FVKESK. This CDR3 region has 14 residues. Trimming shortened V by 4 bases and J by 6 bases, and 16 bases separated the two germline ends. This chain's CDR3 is CASSRPGRLSEQYF. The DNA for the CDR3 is TGTGCCAGCAGCCGACCGGGACGGCTCTCCGAGCAGTACTTC.

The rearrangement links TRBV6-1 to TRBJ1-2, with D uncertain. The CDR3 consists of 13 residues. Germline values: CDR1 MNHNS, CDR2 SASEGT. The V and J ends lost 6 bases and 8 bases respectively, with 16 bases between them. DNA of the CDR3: TGTGCCAGCAGGGATACTAAGCTTCAGGGCTACACCTTC. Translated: CASRDTKLQGYTF.

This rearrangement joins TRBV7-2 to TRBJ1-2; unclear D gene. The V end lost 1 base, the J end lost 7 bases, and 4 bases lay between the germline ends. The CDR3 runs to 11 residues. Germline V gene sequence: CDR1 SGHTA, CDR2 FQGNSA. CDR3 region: CASSLEGGYTF. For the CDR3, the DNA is TGTGCCAGCAGCTTAGAGGGTGGCTACACCTTC. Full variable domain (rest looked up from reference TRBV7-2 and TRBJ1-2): GAGVSQSPSNKVTEKGKDVELRCDPISGHTALYWYRQSLGQGLEFLIYFQGNSAPDKSGLPSDRFSAERTGGSVSTLTIQRTQQEDSAVYLCASSLEGGYTFGSGTRLTVV.

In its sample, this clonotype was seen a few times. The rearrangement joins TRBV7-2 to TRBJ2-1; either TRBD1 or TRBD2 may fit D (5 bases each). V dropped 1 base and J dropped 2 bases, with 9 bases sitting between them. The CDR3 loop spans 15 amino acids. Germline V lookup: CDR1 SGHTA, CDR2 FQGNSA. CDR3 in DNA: TGTGCCAGCAGCTTAGGAGTGGGACCCTACAATGAGCAGTTCTTC. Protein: CASSLGVGPYNEQFF. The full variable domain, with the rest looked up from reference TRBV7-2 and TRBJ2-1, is GAGVSQSPSNKVTEKGKDVELRCDPISGHTALYWYRQSLGQGLEFLIYFQGNSAPDKSGLPSDRFSAERTGGSVSTLTIQRTQQEDSAVYLCASSLGVGPYNEQFFGPGTRLTVL.

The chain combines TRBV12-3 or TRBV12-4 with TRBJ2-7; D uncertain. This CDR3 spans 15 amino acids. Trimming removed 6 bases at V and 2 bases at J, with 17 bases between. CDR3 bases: TGTGCCAGCAGCCACACTCGGCACCTCACCTACGAGCAGTACTTC. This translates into CASSHTRHLTYEQYF.

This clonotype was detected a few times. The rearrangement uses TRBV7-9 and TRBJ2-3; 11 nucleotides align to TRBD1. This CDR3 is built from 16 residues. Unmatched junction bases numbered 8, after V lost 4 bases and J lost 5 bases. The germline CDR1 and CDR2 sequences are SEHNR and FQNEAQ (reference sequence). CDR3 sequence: CASSSWTGGAEDTQYF. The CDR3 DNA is TGTGCCAGCAGCTCCTGGACAGGGGGCGCAGAAGATACGCAGTATTTT.

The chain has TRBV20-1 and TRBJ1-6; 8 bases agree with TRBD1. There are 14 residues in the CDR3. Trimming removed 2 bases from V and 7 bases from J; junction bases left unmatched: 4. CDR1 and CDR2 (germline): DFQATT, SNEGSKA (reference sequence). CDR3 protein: CSARRTGTNSPLHF. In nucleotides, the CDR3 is TGCAGTGCTAGACGGACAGGGACCAATTCACCCCTCCACTTT.

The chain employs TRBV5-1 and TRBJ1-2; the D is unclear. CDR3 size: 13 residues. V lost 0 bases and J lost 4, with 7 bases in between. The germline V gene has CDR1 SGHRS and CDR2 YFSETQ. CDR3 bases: TGCGCCAGCAGCTTGGATCCGCTCTATGGCTACACCTTC. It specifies CASSLDPLYGYTF.

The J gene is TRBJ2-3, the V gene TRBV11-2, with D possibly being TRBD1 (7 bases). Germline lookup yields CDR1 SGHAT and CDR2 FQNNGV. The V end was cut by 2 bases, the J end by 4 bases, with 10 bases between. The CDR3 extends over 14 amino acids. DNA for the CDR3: TGTGCCAGCAGCTTATCCAGGGGGGCAGATACGCAGTATTTT. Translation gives CASSLSRGADTQYF. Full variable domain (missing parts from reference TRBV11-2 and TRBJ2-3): EAGVAQSPRYKIIEKRQSVAFWCNPISGHATLYWYQQILGQGPKLLIQFQNNGVVDDSQLPKDRFSAERLKGVDSTLKIQPAKLEDSAVYLCASSLSRGADTQYFGPGTRLTVL.

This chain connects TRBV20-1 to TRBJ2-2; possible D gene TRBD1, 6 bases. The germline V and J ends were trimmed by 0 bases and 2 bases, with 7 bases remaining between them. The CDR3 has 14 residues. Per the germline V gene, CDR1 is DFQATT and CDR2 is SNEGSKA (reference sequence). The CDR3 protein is CSARDRGNTGELFF. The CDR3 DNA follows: TGCAGTGCTAGAGACAGGGGAAACACCGGGGAGCTGTTTTTT.

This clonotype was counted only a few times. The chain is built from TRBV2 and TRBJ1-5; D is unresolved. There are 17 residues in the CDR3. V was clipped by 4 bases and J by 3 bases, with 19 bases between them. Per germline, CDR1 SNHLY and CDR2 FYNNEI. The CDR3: CASSGYRTAETNQPQHF. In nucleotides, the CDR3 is TGTGCCAGCAGTGGGTATAGGACGGCCGAAACCAATCAGCCCCAGCATTTT.

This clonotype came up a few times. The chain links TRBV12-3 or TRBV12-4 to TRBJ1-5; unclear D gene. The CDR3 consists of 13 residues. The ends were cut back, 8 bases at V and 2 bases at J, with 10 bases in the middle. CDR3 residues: CASRKGGNQPQHF. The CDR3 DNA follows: TGTGCCAGCCGCAAAGGCGGCAATCAGCCCCAGCATTTT.